The 21 T cell receptor beta chains below all came from one sample that was sequenced in a study of shared clonotypes between healthy human individuals. Profiling relied on immunoSEQ multiplex PCR, and the TCRdb table lists in-frame clones only, not all of them. The repertoire includes over 2 million clones, around 96% of them detected once, and about 1.1% sits in the top ten. Naive CD8 cells lacked CD45RO and underwent positive selection for CCR7, leaving out terminally differentiated effector memory CD45RA+ cells. The sample comprised naive CD8+ T cells sorted from blood. The receptors derive from a man in his late teens or twenties in good health.

The chain links TRBV30 to TRBJ1-4; D call uncertain. The ends were cut back, 4 bases at V and 2 bases at J, with 14 bases in the middle. Germline CDR1 reads GTSNPN; CDR2 reads SVGIG (reference sequence). The CDR3 sequence is 15 residues long. The CDR3 sequence is CAWTTSRGTNEKLFF. The CDR3 coding sequence is TGTGCCTGGACCACGTCCAGAGGGACTAATGAAAAACTGTTTTTT.

J is TRBJ2-2 and V is TRBV4-3; TRBD2 is a possible D gene (5 bases). Germline-derived CDR1 and CDR2 are LGHNA and YSLEER. Deletions cut 0 bases from V and 2 bases from J, with 13 bases between. The CDR3 is 17 residues long. The CDR3 nucleotides are TGCGCCAGCAGCCAAGATCTTTGGACTGAAAACACCGGGGAGCTGTTTTTT. As protein: CASSQDLWTENTGELFF.

The chain couples TRBV10-2 to TRBJ2-7, with D perhaps matching TRBD2 (6 bases). Trimming shortened V by 6 bases and J by 1 base, and 19 bases separated the two germline ends. Germline lookup yields CDR1 WSHSY and CDR2 SAAADI. The CDR3 is 16 amino acids. The CDR3 nucleotides read TGCGCCAGCAGAGTAGATGCTGGTGGAGGGTCCTACGAGCAGTACTTC. The encoded protein is CASRVDAGGGSYEQYF.

The chain is built from TRBV4-3 and TRBJ1-2; the D is unclear. Trimming left V 1 base short and J 5 bases short, with 8 bases between. The CDR3 loop spans 13 amino acids. The V gene's germline CDR1 is LGHNA and CDR2 YSLEER. CDR3: CASSQVEGYGYTF. In nucleotides, the CDR3 is TGCGCCAGCAGCCAAGTAGAGGGATATGGCTACACCTTC.

This clone appeared once. This chain joins TRBV29-1 and TRBJ2-4; D is unclear. Trimming took 4 bases from V and 3 from J, leaving 10 bases between them. The CDR3 extends over 13 amino acids. The germline V gene has CDR1 SQVTM and CDR2 ANQGSEA. The CDR3 DNA reads as TGCAGCGTTGGGATTAGTGACAAAAACATTCAGTACTTC. The encoded protein is CSVGISDKNIQYF.

The gene calls are TRBV19 and TRBJ2-7; 9 bases line up with TRBD2. The CDR3 loop spans 14 amino acids. Trimming at V came to 6 bases and at J to 3 bases, leaving 6 bases not matched to a gene. Germline values: CDR1 LNHDA, CDR2 SQIVND (reference sequence). In DNA, the CDR3 is TGTGCCAGTAGGCGACTAGCGGCCGACTACGAGCAGTACTTC. Translating gives CASRRLAADYEQYF.

The V and J genes are TRBV27 and TRBJ1-5, with D possibly TRBD1 on 6 matching bases. Germline CDR1 and CDR2: MNHEY and SMNVEV (reference sequence). This CDR3 comprises 13 residues. V lost 5 bases to trimming and J lost 7 bases, with 12 bases between them. The DNA for the CDR3 is TGTGCCAGCAGTATGAGGGGGGAACAGCCCCAGCATTTT. Its protein product is CASSMRGEQPQHF.

V and J are TRBV27 and TRBJ1-5; 10 bases agree with TRBD1. Germline assignment: CDR1 MNHEY and CDR2 SMNVEV (reference sequence). The J segment lost 7 bases and the V segment lost 8 bases, leaving 8 bases of the junction unmatched. The CDR3 runs 14 residues. CDR3 loop: CASGWTGGNQPQHF. The CDR3 DNA reads as TGTGCCAGCGGTTGGACAGGGGGTAACCAGCCCCAGCATTTT.

A note on this clone: Different DNA sequences within this sample yield the same CDR3. The rearrangement links TRBV28 to TRBJ2-7; the D is unclear. Trimming removed 3 bases at V and 3 bases at J, with 6 bases between. This CDR3 region has 12 residues. CDR1 and CDR2 (germline): MDHEN, SYDVKM. The CDR3 protein is CASSLTGYEQYF. The CDR3, as DNA: TGTGCCAGCAGTTTGACTGGCTACGAGCAGTACTTC.

This chain connects TRBV4-1 to TRBJ2-7; a weak D match, TRBD1 (6 bases). V was shortened by 1 base and J by 3 bases, with 19 bases between the two germline ends. CDR3 length: 17 residues. Germline V lookup: CDR1 MGHRA, CDR2 YSYEKL. The CDR3 region is CASSQGAGASVSYEQYF. DNA for the CDR3: TGCGCCAGCAGCCAAGGGGCAGGGGCCTCGGTTAGCTACGAGCAGTACTTC.

The rearrangement links TRBV5-1 to TRBJ2-7; 9 bases line up with TRBD1. Germline trimming cut 2 bases from V and 12 bases from J; bases unmatched to any gene: 9. The CDR3 totals 13 residues. Germline CDR1 and CDR2: SGHRS and YFSETQ. CDR3 coding DNA: TGCGCCAGCAGCTTCCGGGACAGGGCTTTCAGGTACTTC. Translation: CASSFRDRAFRYF.

The V call is TRBV19, the J call TRBJ2-7, with 7 bases lining up with TRBD1. This CDR3 has 14 amino acids. The V gene end was trimmed by 3 bases and the J gene end by 2 bases; junction bases not matched to a gene: 4. The germline V gene encodes CDR1 LNHDA and CDR2 SQIVND (reference sequence). The CDR3 coding sequence is TGTGCCAGTAGTATCACGGGACAGCCCTACGAGCAGTACTTC. Translation: CASSITGQPYEQYF.

A word on this clone: This sample also contains other DNA sequences that code for the same CDR3. The J gene is TRBJ2-7, the V gene TRBV27; 12 bases are shared with TRBD2. The CDR3 sequence is 15 residues long. CDR1 is MNHEY, CDR2 SMNVEV, per germline (reference sequence). V dropped 2 bases and J dropped 5; count of bases not matched to a gene: 4. The CDR3 loop reads CASSLLAGGLNEQYF. DNA of the CDR3: TGTGCCAGCAGTTTACTAGCGGGGGGGCTCAACGAGCAGTACTTC.

The V and J genes are TRBV27 and TRBJ1-5; D ambiguous. The V gene's germline CDR1 is MNHEY and CDR2 SMNVEV (reference sequence). Trimming cost V 5 bases and J 10 bases, with 12 bases left between them. The length of the CDR3 is 12 residues. In DNA form, the CDR3 reads TGTGCCAGCAGTCCCCGGGCGGGACCCCAGCATTTT. It specifies CASSPRAGPQHF.

The chain joins TRBV19 to TRBJ2-7; 7 bases line up with TRBD1. The J segment lost 4 bases and the V segment lost 3 bases, leaving 6 bases of the junction unmatched. The CDR3 extends over 14 amino acids. Germline V gives CDR1 LNHDA, CDR2 SQIVND (reference sequence). CDR3 nucleotide sequence: TGTGCCAGTAGTATTGGGCAGGGGGAGTACGAGCAGTACTTC. It is translated as CASSIGQGEYEQYF.

Note on this clone: Other DNA sequences within the sample encode an identical CDR3. The chain has TRBV28 and TRBJ2-7, with a weak D call TRBD2 (7 bases). V shed 6 bases and J shed 4 bases, with 13 bases lying between them. The CDR3 covers 13 residues. Germline V gives CDR1 MDHEN, CDR2 SYDVKM. The chain's CDR3 is CASSPRGGYEQYF. In nucleotides, the CDR3 is TGTGCCAGCAGCCCTAGGGGGGGTTACGAGCAGTACTTC.

J is TRBJ2-4 and V is TRBV4-2; 7 bases line up with TRBD2. Germline-derived CDR1 and CDR2 are LGHNA and YNFKEQ. J lost 3 bases, V lost 0 bases, and 11 bases had no gene match. CDR3 size: 18 residues. CDR3 coding DNA: TGTGCCAGCAGCCAAGAAACTAGCGAAGATGGTGTCAAAAACATTCAGTACTTC. Its protein product is CASSQETSEDGVKNIQYF.

This chain joins TRBV4-1 and TRBJ2-1; unclear D gene. The CDR3 consists of 13 residues. Trimming removed 4 bases at V and 14 bases at J, with 18 bases between. Per the germline V gene, CDR1 is MGHRA and CDR2 is YSYEKL. The CDR3 protein is CASSPRNGVGEFF. DNA of the CDR3: TGCGCCAGCAGCCCAAGAAATGGAGTGGGTGAGTTCTTC.

The CDR3 sequence: CASSEGTRLYNEQFF. CDR3 nucleotides: TGTGCCAGCAGTGAAGGGACTAGACTCTACAATGAGCAGTTCTTC. This chain joins TRBV2 and TRBJ2-1, with 7 bases aligning to TRBD2. Per the germline V gene, CDR1 is SNHLY and CDR2 is FYNNEI. This CDR3 region has 15 residues. Trimming at V came to 1 base and at J to 3 bases, leaving 3 bases not matched to a gene. Looking up the rest from reference TRBV2 and TRBJ2-1 gives the full variable domain: EPEVTQTPSHQVTQMGQEVILRCVPISNHLYFYWYRQILGQKVEFLVSFYNNEISEKSEIFDDQFSVERPDGSNFTLKIRSTKLEDSAMYFCASSEGTRLYNEQFFGPGTRLTVL.

The chain couples TRBV13 to TRBJ2-1; 11 nucleotides agree with TRBD2. V dropped 5 bases and J dropped 10; count of bases not matched to a gene: 10. The CDR3 covers 15 residues. Germline V lookup: CDR1 PRHDT, CDR2 FYEKMQ (reference sequence). CDR3 coding DNA: TGTGCCAGCAGCCGACTAGCGGGATCTGTGGTCGAGCAGTTCTTC. Translation gives CASSRLAGSVVEQFF.

This chain links TRBV30 with TRBJ2-2; no firm D call. The V end was cut by 3 bases, the J end by 0 bases, with 8 bases between. In germline, CDR1 is GTSNPN, CDR2 SVGIG (reference sequence). This CDR3 is built from 14 residues. CDR3 sequence: CAWSQTANTGELFF. Here the CDR3 DNA reads TGTGCCTGGAGCCAGACCGCGAACACCGGGGAGCTGTTTTTT.